The 25 T cell receptor beta chains below all came from one sample that was sequenced in a study of T cells in Graves' hyperthyroidism and ophthalmopathy. What was amplified from RNA transcripts were TCR beta CDR3 regions. Using the HTBI primer set, a first-round RT-PCR was run on the TCR CDR3. A single record per CDR3 protein comes from TCRdb applying MiXCR to the multiplex PCR reads. The sample shows about 260,000 distinct CDR3 sequences, less than 20% of them seen only once. Specimen: blood. The source is a woman aged 18-29 years with Graves' ophthalmopathy.

The chain joins TRBV10-3 to TRBJ2-1; 15 nucleotides line up with TRBD2. Germline V gives CDR1 ENHRY, CDR2 SYGVKD. Trimming removed 2 bases from V and 14 bases from J; junction bases left unmatched: 7. The CDR3 has 15 residues. The DNA for the CDR3 is TGTGCCATCAGTGAGAGGACTAGCGGGAGGGGCCATAAGTTCTTC. This codes for CAISERTSGRGHKFF.

In this sample, this clonotype turned up a few times. V and J are TRBV5-1 and TRBJ2-3, with 7 bases identical to TRBD2. V gave up 7 bases and J gave up 4 bases; unmatched junction bases: 9. CDR3 size: 14 residues. The V gene's germline CDR1 is SGHRS and CDR2 YFSETQ. CDR3 sequence (DNA): TGCGCCAGCTGTCAGTGGGGGGGATCAGATACGCAGTATTTT. Its translation: CASCQWGGSDTQYF.

This clonotype was seen many times. The chain is built from TRBV27 and TRBJ2-2; tentative D call: TRBD2 (6 bases). The V end lost 6 bases, the J end lost 2 bases, and 7 bases lay between the germline ends. Germline-derived CDR1 and CDR2 are MNHEY and SMNVEV (reference sequence). This CDR3 spans 13 amino acids. CDR3 amino acids: CASSGLNTGELFF. CDR3 nucleotides: TGTGCCAGCAGCGGACTAAACACCGGGGAGCTGTTTTTT.

At least ten counts were recorded for this clonotype. V gene TRBV24-1 combines with J gene TRBJ1-1, with 12 bases matching TRBD1. The CDR3 is made up of 17 amino acids. Per the germline V gene, CDR1 is KGHDR and CDR2 is SFDVKD. V lost 4 bases to trimming and J lost 5 bases; unmatched junction nucleotides: 10. CDR3 DNA: TGTGCCACCAGTGAATTCCGGGACAGGGGGCGAGGAACTGAAGCTTTCTTT. Encoded protein: CATSEFRDRGRGTEAFF.

This clonotype was observed many times. V is TRBV20-1 and J is TRBJ1-1; the D gene is possibly TRBD1 (6 bases). The CDR3 has 15 residues. From germline, CDR1 is DFQATT and CDR2 SNEGSKA (reference sequence). V was clipped by 0 bases and J by 0 bases, with 11 bases between them. This chain's CDR3 is CSAREPQGMNTEAFF. The CDR3 nucleotides read TGCAGTGCTAGAGAACCACAGGGAATGAACACTGAAGCTTTCTTT.

This chain uses TRBV18 with TRBJ2-7; the D call may be TRBD1 or TRBD2 (6 bases each). V was cut by 3 bases and J by 7 bases, with 16 bases left in between. Germline V lookup: CDR1 KGHSH, CDR2 LQKENI. This CDR3 region has 14 residues. CDR3 bases: TGTGCCAGCTCACCGAGGGGGGCAGGCACTGAGCAGTACTTC. Protein sequence: CASSPRGAGTEQYF.

This clonotype has a count of ten or more. The genes are TRBV11-2 and TRBJ1-2; unclear D gene. The germline V gene has CDR1 SGHAT and CDR2 FQNNGV. This CDR3 comprises 15 residues. Trimming shortened V by 1 base and J by 4 bases, and 13 bases separated the two germline ends. The CDR3 loop is CASSLAPPPGYGYTF. The CDR3, as DNA: TGTGCCAGCAGCTTAGCCCCCCCACCAGGCTATGGCTACACCTTC.

This clonotype appeared many times. The chain carries TRBV20-1 and TRBJ2-1; TRBD2 agrees at 12 bases. Losses at the gene ends were 0 bases for V and 0 bases for J; bases not matched to a gene: 9. This CDR3 region has 19 residues. Per the germline V gene, CDR1 is DFQATT and CDR2 is SNEGSKA (reference sequence). The CDR3 DNA reads TGCAGTGCTAGAGATCTGGCTAGCGGGGGGGGGAGCTCCTACAATGAGCAGTTCTTC. Translated: CSARDLASGGGSSYNEQFF.

There are many counts of this clonotype. The chain combines TRBV10-3 with TRBJ1-1, with no clear D. The germline V and J ends were trimmed by 8 bases and 0 bases, with 10 bases remaining between them. CDR1 is ENHRY and CDR2 is SYGVKD in the germline V gene. This CDR3 contains 13 residues. The CDR3 region has the DNA TGTGCCATCGGAGATAACATGAACACTGAAGCTTTCTTT. As protein: CAIGDNMNTEAFF.

J is TRBJ1-1 and V is TRBV6-1; D may be TRBD1 (6 bases). Per germline, CDR1 MNHNS and CDR2 SASEGT. The ends were cut back, 5 bases at V and 4 bases at J, with 17 bases in the middle. This CDR3 has 15 residues. The DNA of the CDR3 is TGTGCCAGCAGTAGGTCTCCAGGGGCTGTCACTGAAGCTTTCTTT. Protein product: CASSRSPGAVTEAFF.

Comments on this clonotype: The junction departs from germline at one end; a sequencing error may be responsible. V and J are TRBV11-2 and TRBJ2-7; 9 bases agree with TRBD1. The DNA matches TRBJ2-1 better at its end, which makes the J call doubtful. Germline CDR1 reads SGHAT; CDR2 reads FQNNGV. The CDR3 runs 15 residues. This CDR3 is CAGSQGGQGRGEQFF. DNA of the CDR3: TGTGCCGGCAGCCAAGGGGGACAGGGTAGAGGCGAGCAGTTCTTC.

This clonotype was seen many times. V is TRBV5-6 and J is TRBJ2-2; D uncertain. Germline CDR1 SGHDT, CDR2 YYEEEE. The V and J ends lost 0 bases and 2 bases respectively, with 5 bases between them. The CDR3 loop spans 14 amino acids. This CDR3 reads CASSLAVNTGELFF. The CDR3 DNA reads TGTGCCAGCAGCTTGGCAGTAAACACCGGGGAGCTGTTTTTT. The entire variable domain, with the rest obtained from reference TRBV5-6 and TRBJ2-2, is as follows: DAGVTQSPTHLIKTRGQQVTLRCSPKSGHDTVSWYQQALGQGPQFIFQYYEEEERQRGNFPDRFSGHQFPNYSSELNVNALLLGDSALYLCASSLAVNTGELFFGEGSRLTVL.

This clonotype was recorded many times. The chain links TRBV28 to TRBJ1-4; D is perhaps TRBD1 (5 bases). The germline V gene encodes CDR1 MDHEN and CDR2 SYDVKM. The V and J ends lost 5 bases and 4 bases respectively, with 17 bases between them. The CDR3 runs to 16 residues. The CDR3 is CASSTGHTSHNEKLFF. The CDR3 DNA follows: TGTGCCAGCAGTACGGGGCACACCAGCCATAATGAAAAACTGTTTTTT.

This clonotype was counted ten times or more. The chain links TRBV12-3 or TRBV12-4 to TRBJ1-1; 8 nucleotides match TRBD1. V gave up 4 bases and J gave up 0 bases; unmatched junction bases: 7. The CDR3 spans 16 residues. DNA for the CDR3: TGTGCCAGCAGTTCCCCGGACAGGGTGGTGAACACTGAAGCTTTCTTT. It specifies CASSSPDRVVNTEAFF.

This clonotype was seen repeatedly, ten times or more. The chain is built from TRBV27 and TRBJ2-7; weak D call: TRBD2 (7 bases). CDR1 is MNHEY and CDR2 is SMNVEV in the germline V gene (reference sequence). The CDR3 has 14 amino acids. V dropped 6 bases and J dropped 3 bases, with 15 bases sitting between them. The CDR3 DNA reads TGTGCCAGCAGGTCATCGGGGGGCGGCTACGAGCAGTACTTC. Its translation is CASRSSGGGYEQYF.

In this sample, this clonotype turned up many times. The rearrangement uses TRBV12-3 or TRBV12-4 and TRBJ1-1; D is undetermined. V was shortened by 3 bases and J by 1 base, with 12 bases between the two germline ends. This CDR3 is built from 15 residues. This chain's CDR3 is CASSFIGRTNTEAFF. The CDR3 nucleotides read TGTGCCAGCAGTTTTATCGGACGTACGAACACTGAAGCTTTCTTT.

This clonotype was detected many times. The chain is built from TRBV5-5 and TRBJ1-1; D is unresolved. The CDR3 contains 14 residues. Germline assignment: CDR1 SGHKS and CDR2 YYEKEE (reference sequence). Trimming removed 3 bases at V and 2 bases at J, with 11 bases between. The CDR3 region is CASSWGTRNTEAFF. CDR3 DNA sequence: TGTGCCAGCAGCTGGGGAACAAGAAACACTGAAGCTTTCTTT.

In regard to this clonotype: This sequence may be a read error, since a much larger clone differs from it by one base. This chain connects TRBV20-1 to TRBJ2-2; D is possibly TRBD1 (6 bases). The CDR3 is 17 residues long. CDR1 and CDR2 from the germline V gene are DFQATT and SNEGSKA (reference sequence). With 0 bases removed from V and 4 bases from J, the gap between germline ends came to 18 bases. DNA for the CDR3: TGCAGTGCTAGAGATCTGTACCAGGGGCTGGGCACCGGGGAGCTGTTTTTT. This sequence encodes CSARDLYQGLGTGELFF.

The rearrangement joins TRBV7-9 to TRBJ2-1, with TRBD2 matching 14 bases. The CDR3 length is 17 residues. After removal of 4 bases from V and 5 bases from J, the junction contained 7 bases not matched to a gene. Germline loops: CDR1 SEHNR, CDR2 FQNEAQ (reference sequence). This chain's CDR3 is CASSYPTSGRANNEQFF. CDR3 nucleotide sequence: TGTGCCAGCAGCTACCCGACTAGCGGGAGGGCAAACAATGAGCAGTTCTTC.

At least ten counts were recorded for this clonotype. The chain is built from TRBV2 and TRBJ2-1; the D gene is possibly TRBD2 (6 bases). V dropped 6 bases and J dropped 12 bases, with 21 bases sitting between them. This CDR3 has 14 amino acids. Looked up from germline, CDR1 is SNHLY and CDR2 is FYNNEI. The CDR3 protein is CASREYWDSRAQFF. CDR3 bases: TGTGCCAGCAGGGAATATTGGGACTCCCGTGCGCAGTTCTTC.

This clonotype was counted at least ten times. The genes are TRBV7-9 and TRBJ2-2, with TRBD1 matching 10 bases. The V and J ends lost 6 bases and 5 bases, in that order; junction bases with no gene match: 18. The CDR3 extends over 19 amino acids. CDR1 SEHNR and CDR2 FQNEAQ come from the germline V gene (reference sequence). The CDR3 loop reads CASRQYRDRGPLITGELFF. CDR3 in DNA: TGTGCCAGCAGACAGTACCGGGACAGGGGCCCCCTAATTACCGGGGAGCTGTTTTTT.

In this sample, this clonotype turned up many times. This CDR3 is CATSEDSHQPQHF. The CDR3 bases are TGTGCCACCAGCGAAGACAGTCATCAGCCCCAGCATTTT. The rearrangement links TRBV15 to TRBJ1-5; a weak D match, TRBD1 (5 bases). The V end lost 5 bases, the J end lost 5 bases, and 10 bases lay between the germline ends. Germline V lookup: CDR1 LNHNV, CDR2 YYDKDF (reference sequence). The CDR3 is 13 residues long.

This clonotype was observed at least ten times. This chain connects TRBV5-1 to TRBJ1-3; D perhaps matches TRBD1 (6 bases). The CDR3 spans 14 residues. Germline V gene sequence: CDR1 SGHRS, CDR2 YFSETQ. The V gene lost 4 bases and the J gene lost 0 bases, with 8 bases spanning the gap. The CDR3 spells CASSLGHSGNTIYF. The DNA for the CDR3 is TGCGCCAGCAGCCTGGGACACTCTGGAAACACCATATATTTT.

This clonotype has at least ten counts. CDR3 protein: CASSLRLGRTDTQYF. For the CDR3, the DNA is TGTGCCAGCAGCTTAAGGCTAGGACGCACAGATACGCAGTATTTT. This chain connects TRBV7-2 to TRBJ2-3; no firm D call. Germline CDR1 is SGHTA and CDR2 is FQGNSA. CDR3 length equals 15 residues. V shed 2 bases and J shed 1 base, with 10 bases lying between them.

This clonotype was found many times. The gene calls are TRBV15 and TRBJ2-1; 9 nucleotides agree with TRBD2. V trimming: 4 bases; J trimming: 8 bases; junction bases outside the gene matches: 3. Germline CDR1 LNHNV, CDR2 YYDKDF (reference sequence). CDR3 length: 13 amino acids. The CDR3 DNA follows: TGTGCCACCAGCACTCTAGCGGGATATGAGCAGTTCTTC. Its protein is CATSTLAGYEQFF.